This section outlines one T cell receptor (beta chain) sequence together with its context. Its antigen is currently unknown. A single base separates this from a much larger clone, so it may be a read error. This specimen belongs to a study of tumor-infiltrating lymphocytes in primary liver carcinoma. Overall study results and limits: Tumors reached a significantly greater top-250-clone fraction than blood did (p = 0.039). Reduced overlap was seen in tumor-adjacent and tumor-blood pairs versus tumor region pairs. Samples, which were bulk and unsorted, did not allow CD4+ and CD8+ repertoires to be compared.

Researchers drew blood RNA from unsorted whole blood and extracted germline DNA as well. Constant-region priming of approximately 500 ng total RNA yielded TCR beta cDNA. Researchers made the TCR beta libraries by running three nested multiplex PCR rounds with slightly modified ARM-PCR. One entry per CDR3 protein results from TCRdb running MiXCR on the multiplex PCR reads. The sample holds 190,000 or so distinct CDR3 sequences; less than 65% are singletons and the top ten take roughly 6.8%. The sequence was collected from a woman aged 55-75 years with primary liver carcinoma and hepatitis B virus infection. The sequenced sample was peripheral blood.

The DNA of the CDR3 is TGCGCCAGCACCCCACAGGTCATGAACACTGAAGCTTTCTTT. It specifies CASTPQVMNTEAFF. The genes are TRBV4-1 and TRBJ1-1, with D tentatively TRBD1 (5 bases). V was trimmed by 7 bases and J by 0 bases, leaving 12 bases between them. Germline V CDR1 and CDR2: MGHRA, YSYEKL. CDR3 length equals 14 residues.